This T cell receptor (beta chain) was captured by sequencing in a study of shared clonotypes between healthy human individuals. TCRdb keeps only in-frame clones here, not all; method: immunoSEQ multiplex PCR. This sample has roughly 1.4 million clones, with approximately 98.5% found just once. This CDR3 contains 18 residues. Trimming at V came to 3 bases and at J to 8 bases, leaving 15 bases not matched to a gene. The germline CDR1 and CDR2 sequences are MNHEY and SMNVEV (reference sequence). The clonotype comes from a man aged 30 to 45 in good health. The chain links TRBV27 to TRBJ2-1; 11 nucleotides line up with TRBD2. Sequenced: naive CD4+ T cells sorted from blood. Subset here: CD45RA+ positively selected. The CDR3 here is CASSFLSGTSGFTDEQFF. CDR3 sequence (DNA): TGTGCCAGCAGTTTCCTCTCGGGGACTAGCGGATTTACGGATGAGCAGTTCTTC.